The clone carrying this T cell receptor (beta chain) was detected a few times. Antigen: not known. These data come from a study of response to subunit inactivated influenza vaccine. The CDR3 spans 12 residues. In germline, CDR1 is SQVTM, CDR2 ANQGSEA. The germline V and J ends were trimmed by 3 bases and 4 bases, with 9 bases remaining between them. TCRdb itself ran the RT-PCR reads through MiXCR, one entry per CDR3 protein. The sample records 650,000 to 700,000 distinct CDR3 sequences, approximately 15% being singletons. Study-wide points: Authors suggested few new T cells are recruited by each seasonal influenza vaccination.

This sequence was found in a man in his fifties who received an inactivated influenza vaccine. The sample here was PBMCs from blood, taken approximately 13 days after vaccination. This chain connects TRBV29-1 to TRBJ2-5, with D possibly being TRBD1 (5 bases). The CDR3 loop is CSVDYRTETQYF. The CDR3 bases are TGCAGCGTTGACTACAGGACAGAGACCCAGTACTTC.